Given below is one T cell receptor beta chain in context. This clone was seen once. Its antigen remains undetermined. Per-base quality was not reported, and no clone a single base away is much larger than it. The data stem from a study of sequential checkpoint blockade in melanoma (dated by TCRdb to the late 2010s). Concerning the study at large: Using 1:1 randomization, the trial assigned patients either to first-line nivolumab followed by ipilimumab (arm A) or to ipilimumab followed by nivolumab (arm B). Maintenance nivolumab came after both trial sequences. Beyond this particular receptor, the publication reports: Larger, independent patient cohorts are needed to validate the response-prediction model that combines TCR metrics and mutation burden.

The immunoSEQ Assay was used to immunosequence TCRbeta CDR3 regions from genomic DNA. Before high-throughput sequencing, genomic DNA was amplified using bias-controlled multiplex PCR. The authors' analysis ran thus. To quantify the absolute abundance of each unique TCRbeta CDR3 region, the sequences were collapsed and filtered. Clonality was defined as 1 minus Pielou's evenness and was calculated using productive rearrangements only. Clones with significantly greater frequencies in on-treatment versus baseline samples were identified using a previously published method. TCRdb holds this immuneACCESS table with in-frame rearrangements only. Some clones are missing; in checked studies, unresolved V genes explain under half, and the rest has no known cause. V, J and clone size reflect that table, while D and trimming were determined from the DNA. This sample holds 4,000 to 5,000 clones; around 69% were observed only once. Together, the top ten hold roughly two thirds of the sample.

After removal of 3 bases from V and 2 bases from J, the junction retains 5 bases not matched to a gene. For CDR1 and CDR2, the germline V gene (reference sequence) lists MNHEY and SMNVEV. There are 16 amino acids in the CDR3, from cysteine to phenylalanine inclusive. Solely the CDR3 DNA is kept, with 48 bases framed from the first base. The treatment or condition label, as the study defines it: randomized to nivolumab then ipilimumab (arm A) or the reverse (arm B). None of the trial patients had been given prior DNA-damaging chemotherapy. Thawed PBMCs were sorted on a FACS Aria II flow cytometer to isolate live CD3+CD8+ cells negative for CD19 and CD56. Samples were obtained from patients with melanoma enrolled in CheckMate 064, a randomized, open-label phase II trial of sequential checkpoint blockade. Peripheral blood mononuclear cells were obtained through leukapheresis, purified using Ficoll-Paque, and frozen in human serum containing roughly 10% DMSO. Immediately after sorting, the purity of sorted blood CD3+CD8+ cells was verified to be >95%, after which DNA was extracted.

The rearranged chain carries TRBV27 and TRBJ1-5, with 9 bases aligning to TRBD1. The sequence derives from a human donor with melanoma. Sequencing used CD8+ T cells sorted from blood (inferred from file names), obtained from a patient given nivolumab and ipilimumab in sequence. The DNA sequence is TGTGCCAGCAGTTTGGACAGGGGAGGTCGCAATCAGCCCCAGCATTTT. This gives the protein CASSLDRGGRNQPQHF.